This T cell receptor beta chain originates from a study of blood T cell repertoires in COVID-19 (TCRdb year 2020). General notes on the study: Samples covering the acute and convalescent phases of COVID-19 were provided by collaborators in the United States, Italy and Spain. Where HLA class I and class II types were available, the types were taken from metadata supplied by the sample provider, not from assay-based typing. The dataset comprised deeply sampled blood TCRbeta repertoires from subjects exposed to, actively infected with, or recovered from COVID-19. The prospective study material was composed of cDNA or gDNA derived from T cells, B-cell-depleted T cells, or PBMCs. A freely available public database, intended as a resource for researchers studying the immune response to SARS-CoV-2, is where the repertoires were released. Nearly every sample came with metadata listing a de-identified subject ID, COVID-19 status, age in years and sex. Samples were obtained from the ongoing ImmuneRACE study (first 160 participants) and from approximately 1,200 subjects provided by 6 global collaborators.

The germline V gene specifies SGHTA as CDR1 and FQGTGA as CDR2. The CDR3 starts with the cysteine, ends with the phenylalanine, and has 16 residues. The CDR3 DNA has 48 bases and is translated from base 1. After removal of 4 bases from V and 10 bases from J, the junction retains 10 bases not matched to a gene. The immunoSEQ Assay, a bias-controlled multiplex PCR, was used to amplify TCRbeta CDR3 regions from genomic DNA. Concerning the study's data processing: Nucleated cell counts per sample were estimated from amplification of reference gene primers within the assay. To quantify the absolute abundance of each unique TCRbeta CDR3 rearrangement, sequence reads were collapsed and filtered. For each sample, productive Simpson clonality was calculated as the square root of Simpson's diversity index across productive rearrangements. TCRdb mirrors the immuneACCESS table, restricted to in-frame sequences. Some clones are absent from its copies; in checked studies, under half trace to an unresolved V gene, and the reason for the others is unknown. The DNA was the basis for D and trimming; V, J and clone size are from that table. This sample comprises 160,000 or so clones, over 75% of them detected only once. The ten largest clones take up 5% to 8.5% of the sample.

Enrolling through a virtual design, the prospective study's participants ranged in age from about 18 to 89 years and lived across roughly 23 United States geographic areas. In the prospective study, cohorts were assigned on the basis of participant-reported clinical history obtained from a screening survey and a study questionnaire. Recovered participants in ImmuneRACE Cohort 3 were defined by two consecutive negative NP/OP PCR tests, clearance by a healthcare professional, or resolution of symptoms. Each participant in the prospective study had whole blood, serum and a nasopharyngeal or oropharyngeal swab collected by mobile phlebotomists. Additional blood draws and questionnaires over an approximately two-month period could optionally be provided by prospective study participants. Before DNA extraction, prospective study blood samples were shipped either frozen or at room temperature. General findings and caveats noted by the study authors: Clinical and demographic metadata were provided uncurated, with the amount varying by source and participant.

As for this clone: Its antigen target is currently unknown. Base qualities are not recorded, but no much larger clone differs from it by a single base.

The sequence was collected from a woman aged 45 to 65 who had recovered from COVID-19. The V gene is TRBV7-3 and the J gene is TRBJ2-2, with 12 bases aligning to TRBD1. The sequencing sample was made of PBMCs or T cells enriched from blood (not recorded which). DNA sequence: TGTGCCAGCAGCTCATTGGTTGGGACAGGGGGCGAGGAGCTGTTTTTT. Its translation is CASSSLVGTGGEELFF.